This T cell receptor beta chain was captured in a study of blood T cell repertoires in COVID-19. Study details: PBMCs, B-cell-depleted T cells, or T cells were the source of the cDNA or gDNA that made up the material.

J was trimmed by 6 bases and V by 2 bases; bases with no gene match: 11. Germline CDR1 KGHDR, CDR2 SFDVKD. This CDR3 has 17 residues. This clone was counted a single time. Authors' analysis steps: Estimated nucleated cell counts came from reference gene primer amplification. Using immunoSEQ multiplex PCR, the repertoire was profiled, and TCRdb retains in-frame clones only, with some absent. The V and J calls and clone size were taken over from that table, and D and trimming were inferred from the DNA. The data show a few hundred thousand clones, approximately 85% seen once. The sequence was obtained from a human donor with COVID-19, enrolled during active disease. The donor label of this sample is uncertain. The sequencing input was peripheral blood. This chain joins TRBV24-1 and TRBJ1-4; 7 positions agree with TRBD1. CDR3 bases: TGTGCCACCAGTGATTCCCGACAGGTCCAGGGGGATGAAAAACTGTTTTTT. Amino acids: CATSDSRQVQGDEKLFF.